Listed below are T cell receptor beta chains from one sample, sequenced in a study of human T cells and chemical hapten exposure. TCRdb fed the RACE reads into MiXCR, producing one record per CDR3 protein. The repertoire holds around 360,000 distinct CDR3 sequences, with over 6% as singletons. This specimen was whole blood, taken in connection with sensitization to the hapten diphenylcyclopropenone (DPC). The receptors were sampled from a woman between 18 and 30 years old with alopecia areata. Some clones in this sample may be carry-over from other donors' samples. Both conserved end residues are part of each CDR3. Fields, in order: V gene, J gene, D gene, clone size, CDR3 protein, CDR3 DNA. The D gene is left open where the match is weak. Expanded clones get a size class; other rows say once, few or many, or leave the size out.

TRBV2	TRBJ2-5	NA	few	CASSEFFRGETQYF	TGTGCCAGCAGTGAATTTTTCAGGGGCGAGACCCAGTACTTC
TRBV7-2	TRBJ1-2	NA	many	CASSSRDLGDHGYTF	TGTGCCAGCAGCTCCCGTGATTTGGGGGATCATGGCTACACCTTC
TRBV6-1	TRBJ2-5	NA	few	CASTPRSTAQYF	TGTGCCAGCACCCCTCGGTCAACGGCCCAGTACTTC
TRBV20-1	TRBJ1-2	NA	many	CSARGQVYGYTF	TGCAGTGCTAGAGGGCAGGTTTATGGCTACACCTTC
TRBV27	TRBJ1-2	NA	few	CASRLGGGQGGGYTF	TGTGCCAGCAGACTAGGCGGCGGGCAGGGAGGGGGCTACACCTTC
TRBV6-5	TRBJ2-3	TRBD2	many	CASSRLAGDLTDTQYF	TGTGCCAGCAGCCGACTAGCGGGGGACCTCACAGATACGCAGTATTTT
TRBV6-5	TRBJ1-1	TRBD1	few	CASSYRGPTEAFF	TGTGCCAGCAGTTACAGGGGGCCAACTGAAGCTTTCTTT
TRBV9	TRBJ2-3	NA	NA	CASSALTGPDTQYF	TGTGCCAGCAGCGCACTCACCGGTCCAGATACGCAGTATTTT
TRBV13	TRBJ1-1	NA	many	CASSLYGSMNTEAFF	TGTGCCAGCAGCTTATATGGCAGCATGAACACTGAAGCTTTCTTT
TRBV6-5	TRBJ1-3	NA	many	CASSQTPSGNTIYF	TGTGCCAGCAGTCAAACACCCTCTGGAAACACCATATATTTT
TRBV29-1	TRBJ2-4	TRBD1	few	CSVQGESGAKNIQYF	TGCAGCGTCCAGGGGGAGTCGGGAGCCAAAAACATTCAGTACTTC
TRBV20-1	TRBJ2-5	NA	few	CSASGGTQYF	TGCAGTGCTAGCGGGGGGACCCAGTACTTC
TRBV29-1	TRBJ2-7	TRBD2	few	CSVESGGTLPEQYF	TGCAGCGTTGAAAGCGGGGGAACGCTTCCCGAGCAGTACTTC
TRBV12-3/TRBV12-4	TRBJ1-5	NA	few	CASSLDGLGQPQHF	TGTGCCAGCAGCCTAGACGGCTTAGGTCAGCCCCAGCATTTT
TRBV3-1	TRBJ2-7	TRBD2	NA	CASSPLAGAAYEQYF	TGTGCCAGCAGCCCGCTAGCGGGGGCCGCCTACGAGCAGTACTTC
TRBV12-3/TRBV12-4	TRBJ1-1	NA	many	CASSLGNTEAFF	TGTGCCAGCAGCTTAGGGAACACTGAAGCTTTCTTT
TRBV6-2/TRBV6-3	TRBJ2-3	NA	NA	CASIARRERTDTQYF	TGTGCCAGCATAGCCAGGAGGGAACGCACAGATACGCAGTATTTT
TRBV6-5	TRBJ1-6	NA	NA	CASSSDGYNSPLHF	TGTGCCAGCAGCTCGGACGGTTATAATTCACCCCTCCACTTT
TRBV5-1	TRBJ2-3	TRBD1	few	CASSPTGSSTDTQYF	TGCGCCAGCAGCCCGACAGGGTCCAGCACAGATACGCAGTATTTT
TRBV14	TRBJ2-2	NA	NA	CASSQERYTGELFF	TGTGCCAGCAGCCAAGAAAGATACACCGGGGAGCTGTTTTTT
TRBV7-2	TRBJ2-6	NA	NA	CASSYPQGGPGANVLTF	TGTGCCAGCAGCTATCCGCAGGGGGGACCTGGGGCCAACGTCCTGACTTTC
TRBV13	TRBJ1-4	TRBD1	many	CASSHDRDREKLFF	TGTGCCAGCAGCCACGATAGGGACAGGGAAAAACTGTTTTTT
TRBV5-1	TRBJ2-3	NA	many	CASSMGTNKNTQYF	TGCGCCAGCAGCATGGGGACGAACAAAAATACGCAGTATTTT
TRBV20-1	TRBJ1-1	NA	few	CSAMAALNTEAFF	TGCAGTGCTATGGCAGCCTTGAACACTGAAGCTTTCTTT
TRBV10-3	TRBJ1-1	NA	NA	CAIRGGGADFEAFF	TGTGCCATCAGGGGCGGGGGCGCCGACTTTGAAGCTTTCTTT
TRBV12-3/TRBV12-4	TRBJ1-2	TRBD1	few	CASTPDRGGYTF	TGTGCCAGCACCCCGGACAGGGGCGGCTACACCTTC
TRBV18	TRBJ2-2	TRBD1	many	CASSPPGQGLAGELFF	TGTGCCAGCTCACCACCGGGACAGGGGTTGGCCGGGGAGCTGTTTTTT
TRBV6-1	TRBJ1-5	NA	few	CASSDRRGDRSNQPQHF	TGTGCCAGCAGTGATAGAAGGGGTGATAGAAGCAATCAGCCCCAGCATTTT
TRBV12-3/TRBV12-4	TRBJ2-7	NA	many	CASSSSGEQYF	TGTGCCAGCAGCTCCTCGGGCGAGCAGTACTTC
TRBV2	TRBJ2-3	NA	NA	CASSEARVPTAYF	TGTGCCAGCAGTGAAGCGCGTGTTCCTACGGCGTATTTT
TRBV20-1	TRBJ1-3	NA	NA	CSARQGTYGNTIYF	TGCAGTGCTAGACAGGGGACTTATGGAAACACCATATATTTT
TRBV6-2/TRBV6-3	TRBJ2-3	NA	many	CASRGQPSDTQYF	TGTGCCAGCCGGGGCCAGCCCTCAGATACGCAGTATTTT
TRBV27	TRBJ2-2	NA	few	CASSLTRTYGELFF	TGTGCCAGCAGTTTAACCAGGACCTACGGGGAGCTGTTTTTT
TRBV27	TRBJ2-6	NA	few	CASSFRAGANVLTF	TGTGCCAGCAGTTTCAGGGCTGGGGCCAACGTCCTGACTTTC
TRBV7-9	TRBJ1-2	NA	NA	CASSQDGIYGYTF	TGTGCCAGCAGCCAGGACGGTATCTATGGCTACACCTTC
TRBV5-6	TRBJ1-2	TRBD1	NA	CASSRGQPVAGYTF	TGTGCCAGCAGCCGGGGACAGCCGGTCGCTGGCTACACCTTC
TRBV10-3	TRBJ1-1	TRBD1	many	CAIRGQMNTEAFF	TGTGCCATCAGGGGACAGATGAACACTGAAGCTTTCTTT
TRBV7-2	TRBJ2-1	NA	few	CASTNRWGASDEQFF	TGTGCCAGCACCAACCGGTGGGGAGCTAGTGATGAGCAGTTCTTC
TRBV20-1	TRBJ1-3	NA	many	CSARLNAGAGNTIYF	TGCAGTGCTAGACTGAACGCGGGGGCTGGAAACACCATATATTTT
TRBV5-5	TRBJ1-5	NA	few	CASSFLATNQPQHF	TGTGCCAGCAGCTTTTTAGCAACCAATCAGCCCCAGCATTTT
TRBV5-6	TRBJ1-3	NA	NA	CASSYLGDTGNTIYF	TGTGCCAGCAGCTATTTGGGGGACACTGGAAACACCATATATTTT
TRBV18	TRBJ2-7	NA	many	CASSPYSSYEQYF	TGTGCCAGCTCACCCTATAGCTCCTACGAGCAGTACTTC
TRBV6-4	TRBJ1-5	NA	few	CASSEDSSNQPQHF	TGTGCCAGCAGTGAAGACAGTAGCAATCAGCCCCAGCATTTT
TRBV4-1	TRBJ2-3	NA	NA	CASSKTGTSTDTQYF	TGCGCCAGCAGCAAAACCGGGACTAGCACAGATACGCAGTATTTT
TRBV7-3	TRBJ1-5	NA	many	CASSPDPYSNQPQHF	TGTGCCAGCAGCCCAGATCCCTATAGCAATCAGCCCCAGCATTTT
TRBV5-1	TRBJ2-7	NA	few	CASTVKYGQYF	TGCGCCAGCACCGTGAAATATGGGCAGTACTTC